This TCR beta chain was identified during a study of cytomegalovirus exposure and HLA in healthy donors. Study-wide results and limits: Later analysis indicated greater clonal expansion among HLA-associated TCR beta chains than among equally common other chains. As immune exposure information, only CMV serostatus was available. Later analysis showed most CMV-associated TCR beta chains appearing HLA-restricted.

13 Jbeta primers and 60 Vbeta primers were used for the PCR. Generated by immunoSEQ multiplex PCR, the TCRdb table keeps only in-frame clones and is missing some. The sample holds 60,000 to 85,000 clones, more than 65% seen once. When sampled, the donors appeared nominally healthy, though they likely had unrecorded immune exposures. J lost 5 bases, V lost 2 bases, and 7 bases had no gene match. The CDR3 spans 16 residues. The germline V gene has CDR1 SGHDT and CDR2 YYEEEE. As concerns this clone: The antigen is not known.

This clonotype was obtained from a man between 65 and 80 years old in good health and CMV-seropositive. Sample: PBMCs. The rearrangement joins TRBV5-6 to TRBJ2-5, with 12 bases lining up with TRBD1. The CDR3 DNA is TGTGCCAGCAGCTTACCGGGACAGGGGGCTGGGGAGACCCAGTACTTC. Residues: CASSLPGQGAGETQYF.